This TCR beta chain emerged from a study of T cells in Graves' hyperthyroidism and ophthalmopathy. Amplified TCR beta CDR3 regions came from RNA transcripts. The HTBI set primed first-round TCR CDR3 RT-PCR. TCRdb reprocessed the multiplex PCR reads via MiXCR and lists one record per CDR3 protein. The sample consists of under 350,000 distinct CDR3 sequences, around a fifth of them appearing once. This clonotype was observed a few times. The CDR3 has 14 amino acids. From germline, CDR1 is DFQATT and CDR2 SNEGSKA (reference sequence). The V gene lost 6 bases and the J gene lost 4 bases, with 15 bases spanning the gap.

The TCR was taken from a woman aged 50 to 60 with Graves' hyperthyroidism. Sample: blood. The V gene is TRBV20-1, the J gene TRBJ2-2; D is undetermined. The CDR3 is CSARRPIPTGELFF. CDR3 coding DNA: TGCAGTGCACGCCGCCCAATCCCCACCGGGGAGCTGTTTTTT.